The source of this T cell receptor (beta chain) is a study of OX40 agonist ivuxolimab in advanced cancers. Only in-frame clones appear in the TCRdb table, and some are missing; sequencing was by immunoSEQ multiplex PCR. The table has 50,000 to 65,000 clones, less than 90% seen once. V was cut by 5 bases and J by 4 bases, with 12 bases left in between. This CDR3 is 13 amino acids long. Germline CDR1 LNHDA, CDR2 SQIVND (reference sequence). V usage is TRBV19 and J usage is TRBJ2-7; D may be TRBD1 (6 bases). The source material was CD4+ or CD8+ T cells sorted from blood, sampled in a trial of the OX40 agonist ivuxolimab. This TCR derives from an adult with an advanced solid tumor such as melanoma, head and neck, liver or kidney cancer. CDR3 protein: CASSGRGRYEQYF. The DNA for the CDR3 is TGTGCCAGTAGTGGCAGGGGTAGGTACGAGCAGTACTTC.